Each of the 7 T cell receptor beta chains below was sequenced from the same sample in a study of T cells in Graves' hyperthyroidism and ophthalmopathy. Amplified regions were TCR beta CDR3 sequences from RNA transcripts. The HTBI set primed first-round TCR CDR3 RT-PCR. TCRdb reprocessed the multiplex PCR reads with MiXCR, giving one entry per CDR3 protein. Altogether hundreds of thousands of distinct CDR3 sequences are present, about 15% being singletons, with the ten largest covering about 26%. Sequences were obtained from blood. Receptors originate from a woman younger than 45 with Graves' hyperthyroidism.

This sequence joins TRBV7-3 and TRBJ2-7; 10 bases are a match to TRBD2. The CDR3 consists of 15 residues. After removal of 1 base from V and 3 bases from J, the junction contained 3 bases not matched to a gene. Germline CDR1 and CDR2: SGHTA and FQGTGA. This chain's CDR3 is CASSLMASGGYEQYF. Written as DNA, the CDR3 is TGTGCCAGCAGCTTAATGGCTAGCGGGGGCTACGAGCAGTACTTC.

The sample holds a few counts of this clonotype. This chain joins TRBV20-1 and TRBJ2-7; D possibly corresponds to TRBD2 (6 bases). The CDR3 extends over 14 amino acids. V was clipped by 1 base and J by 2 bases, with 12 bases between them. Germline CDR1 reads DFQATT; CDR2 reads SNEGSKA (reference sequence). CDR3 sequence: CSARARDFTYEQYF. In DNA form, the CDR3 reads TGCAGTGCTAGAGCGAGGGACTTTACCTACGAGCAGTACTTC.

In this sample, this clonotype turned up a few times. This sequence joins TRBV30 and TRBJ1-1; no clear D. CDR1 is GTSNPN, CDR2 SVGIG, per germline (reference sequence). V lost 1 base, J lost 1 base, and 7 bases lay in between. The CDR3 has 13 amino acids. The CDR3 DNA is TGTGCCTGGAGTGCACAGACGAACACTGAAGCTTTCTTT. This sequence encodes CAWSAQTNTEAFF.

The chain joins TRBV20-1 to TRBJ1-5; TRBD1 matches at 7 bases. CDR1 and CDR2 (germline): DFQATT, SNEGSKA (reference sequence). The CDR3 covers 12 residues. V shed 7 bases and J 5 bases; nucleotides not matched to a gene: 5. Here the CDR3 reads CSGQGTDQPQHF. The CDR3 DNA is TGCAGTGGGCAGGGGACAGATCAGCCCCAGCATTTT.

This clonotype was observed at least ten times. This sequence joins TRBV7-3 and TRBJ1-1; 7 bases are a match to TRBD1. V dropped 5 bases and J dropped 1; count of bases not matched to a gene: 4. Looked up from germline, CDR1 is SGHTA and CDR2 is FQGTGA. The CDR3 has 14 residues. For the CDR3, the DNA is TGTGCCAGCAGCCGGGACAGCTCGAACACTGAAGCTTTCTTT. Its protein is CASSRDSSNTEAFF.

The CDR3, as DNA: TGTGCCTGGAGTGGAGGCGGGGAGCTGTTTTTT. This codes for CAWSGGGELFF. The J gene is TRBJ2-2, the V gene TRBV30; D call uncertain. The germline V gene has CDR1 GTSNPN and CDR2 SVGIG (reference sequence). The CDR3 runs 11 residues. Trimming removed 1 base at V and 7 bases at J, with 4 bases between.

To note about this clonotype: A much larger clone lies a single base off, so this may be a read error. The chain combines TRBV30 with TRBJ1-5; a possible D gene is TRBD1 (6 bases). Trimming took off 5 bases at V and 0 bases at J, with 11 bases between the two ends. This CDR3 has 14 amino acids. The germline V gene has CDR1 GTSNPN and CDR2 SVGIG (reference sequence). CDR3 loop: CAWGRGYSNQPQHF. CDR3 coding DNA: TGTGCCTGGGGCAGGGGTTATAGCAATCAGCCCCAGCATTTT. The variable domain in full, with the rest retrieved from reference TRBV30 and TRBJ1-5, is SQTIHQWPATLVQPVGSPLSLECTVEGTSNPNLYWYRQAAGRGLQLLFYSVGIGQISSEVPQNLSASRPQDRQFILSSKKLLLSDSGFYLCAWGRGYSNQPQHFGDGTRLSIL.